Below, 5 T cell receptor beta chains from the same sample are listed, as sequenced in a study of T-cell memory formation after mild COVID-19. Using its own MiXCR run on the 5' RACE reads, TCRdb lists one record per CDR3 protein. Found here are approximately 270,000 distinct CDR3 sequences, around 15% of them singletons; the top ten hold roughly 23%. Sequencing used PBMCs or a T cell subset sorted from them (not recorded which). These receptor sequences come from a young man who had mild COVID-19 (a few samples of this study predate the infection). Cell type and time point are not known.

This clonotype was observed a few times. The V and J genes are TRBV5-1 and TRBJ2-1; 10 bases are shared with TRBD2. The germline CDR1 and CDR2 sequences are SGHRS and YFSETQ. The CDR3 contains 15 residues. V was clipped by 0 bases and J by 8 bases; unmatched bases: 5. CDR3 DNA sequence: TGCGCCAGCAGCTTGGGAGCGGGGGGGCATTATGAGCAGTTCTTC. This codes for CASSLGAGGHYEQFF.

CDR3 coding DNA: TGCGCCAGCAGCCTACGACAGGGGGAGAACACTGAAGCTTTCTTT. Translation: CASSLRQGENTEAFF. The chain employs TRBV5-1 and TRBJ1-1; the match to TRBD1 covers 9 bases. CDR1 SGHRS and CDR2 YFSETQ come from the germline V gene. The CDR3 totals 15 residues. J was trimmed by 1 base and V by 4 bases; bases with no gene match: 5. Using reference TRBV5-1 and TRBJ1-1 for the parts outside the CDR3, the full variable domain is KAGVTQTPRYLIKTRGQQVTLSCSPISGHRSVSWYQQTPGQGLQFLFEYFSETQRNKGNFPGRFSGRQFSNSRSEMNVSTLELGDSALYLCASSLRQGENTEAFFGQGTRLTVV.

The chain joins TRBV4-2 to TRBJ2-1, with D tentatively TRBD2 (5 bases). Deletions cut 1 base from V and 8 bases from J, with 18 bases between. This CDR3 is 16 amino acids long. Per germline, CDR1 LGHNA and CDR2 YNFKEQ. The CDR3, as DNA: TGTGCCAGCAGCCAAGTTGACGCCGAGGGAGTGGATGAGCAGTTCTTC. Amino acids: CASSQVDAEGVDEQFF.

V gene TRBV5-1 combines with J gene TRBJ1-1; D possibly corresponds to TRBD1 (6 bases). The CDR3 is made up of 15 amino acids. Germline V gene data show CDR1 as SGHRS and CDR2 as YFSETQ. V was shortened by 3 bases and J by 0 bases, with 12 bases between the two germline ends. The CDR3 loop reads CASSSAGQMNTEAFF. The CDR3 coding sequence is TGCGCCAGCAGCTCCGCCGGACAGATGAACACTGAAGCTTTCTTT.

J is TRBJ1-4 and V is TRBV5-1; 8 bases agree with TRBD1. CDR3 length: 15 residues. Germline V gene sequence: CDR1 SGHRS, CDR2 YFSETQ. V shed 4 bases and J 5 bases; nucleotides not matched to a gene: 7. CDR3 sequence (DNA): TGCGCCAGCAGCCTCTCAGGGACAGGCAATGAAAAACTGTTTTTT. It is translated as CASSLSGTGNEKLFF. The full variable domain, rest sourced from reference TRBV5-1 and TRBJ1-4, is KAGVTQTPRYLIKTRGQQVTLSCSPISGHRSVSWYQQTPGQGLQFLFEYFSETQRNKGNFPGRFSGRQFSNSRSEMNVSTLELGDSALYLCASSLSGTGNEKLFFGSGTQLSVL.